The 26 T cell receptor beta chains presented below share a single source sample, sequenced in a study of blood T cell repertoires in COVID-19. Data came from immunoSEQ multiplex PCR; TCRdb stores just in-frame clones and leaves some out. The sample shows over 250,000 clones, approximately 92% of them seen only once. The sequenced sample consisted of PBMCs or T cells enriched from blood (not recorded which). The receptors originated from a woman younger than 35 who had recovered from COVID-19.

The J gene is TRBJ1-2, the V gene TRBV12-1. TRBV12-1 is listed as a pseudogene. The CDR3 runs to 13 residues. CDR3 nucleotides: TGTGCCAGCAGCTGTCCCCGTAACTATGGCTACACCTTC. Translating it yields CASSCPRNYGYTF.

This chain uses TRBV9 with TRBJ2-5; 7 nucleotides align to TRBD1. The V and J ends lost 3 bases and 1 base, in that order; junction bases with no gene match: 9. Germline assignment: CDR1 SGDLS and CDR2 YYNGEE. The CDR3 is made up of 16 amino acids. The CDR3: CASSARSGDSQETQYF. DNA of the CDR3: TGTGCCAGCAGCGCGCGAAGTGGGGACAGCCAAGAGACCCAGTACTTC.

The V gene is TRBV30, the J gene TRBJ2-3, with 11 bases fitting TRBD1. Germline CDR1 reads GTSNPN; CDR2 reads SVGIG (reference sequence). This CDR3 spans 14 amino acids. V was pared by 2 bases and J by 5 bases, with 3 bases of the junction left unmatched. The CDR3 bases are TGTGCCTGGAGTAGGACAGGGGGCCTAGATACGCAGTATTTT. It yields the protein CAWSRTGGLDTQYF.

This chain uses TRBV5-6 with TRBJ1-4; 7 positions match TRBD1. CDR1 SGHDT and CDR2 YYEEEE come from the germline V gene. The V gene end was trimmed by 4 bases and the J gene end by 3 bases; junction bases not matched to a gene: 12. This CDR3 has 17 residues. The CDR3 here is CASSDRGRGTPNEKLFF. In DNA form, the CDR3 reads TGTGCCAGCAGCGACCGGGGCAGGGGGACGCCTAATGAAAAACTGTTTTTT.

The chain couples TRBV7-3 to TRBJ1-1; TRBD1 might be the D (5 bases). The CDR3 runs to 17 residues. The V gene lost 1 base and the J gene lost 1 base, with 16 bases spanning the gap. Germline lookup yields CDR1 SGHTA and CDR2 FQGTGA. Written as DNA, the CDR3 is TGTGCCAGCAGCTTAATTTTACCCAACAGGAAGAACACTGAAGCTTTCTTT. As protein: CASSLILPNRKNTEAFF.

The J gene is TRBJ2-1, the V gene TRBV28; a possible D gene is TRBD2 (5 bases). CDR1 and CDR2 from the germline V gene are MDHEN and SYDVKM. Deletions cut 10 bases from V and 3 bases from J, with 19 bases between. The CDR3 consists of 15 residues. CDR3 protein: CAITEGLDVYNEQFF. DNA for the CDR3: TGTGCCATCACAGAGGGTCTGGACGTCTACAATGAGCAGTTCTTC.

V and J are TRBV27 and TRBJ2-1; 7 bases match TRBD1. The CDR3 runs to 15 residues. Trimming at V came to 5 bases and at J to 4 bases, leaving 8 bases not matched to a gene. Germline V gene data show CDR1 as MNHEY and CDR2 as SMNVEV (reference sequence). CDR3 sequence (DNA): TGTGCCAGCAGTGTTATAGGGGGCGGTTACAATGAGCAGTTCTTC. Residues: CASSVIGGGYNEQFF.

The chain joins TRBV2 to TRBJ2-3, with D maybe TRBD2 (6 bases). Germline V gene data show CDR1 as SNHLY and CDR2 as FYNNEI. This CDR3 comprises 17 residues. The V and J ends lost 3 bases and 0 bases respectively, with 16 bases between them. Written as DNA, the CDR3 is TGTGCCAGCAGTGAGGGGATGTGGGGGGTTAGCACAGATACGCAGTATTTT. The encoded protein is CASSEGMWGVSTDTQYF.

In its sample, this clone was seen once. The genes are TRBV25-1 and TRBJ2-7; 10 bases agree with TRBD1. The CDR3 spans 15 residues. V gave up 4 bases and J gave up 2 bases; unmatched junction bases: 5. Germline lookup yields CDR1 MGHDK and CDR2 SYGVNS. The CDR3 sequence is CASSASGTGAYEQYF. The CDR3 coding sequence is TGTGCCAGCAGTGCCTCCGGGACAGGGGCCTACGAGCAGTACTTC.

The table lists this clone with a few counts. V gene TRBV5-6 combines with J gene TRBJ2-7; a possible D gene is TRBD1 (6 bases). V shed 3 bases and J shed 3 bases, with 13 bases lying between them. This CDR3 spans 14 amino acids. Germline lookup yields CDR1 SGHDT and CDR2 YYEEEE. CDR3 DNA: TGTGCCAGCAGCTACACAGGGTACGGCTACGAGCAGTACTTC. Amino acids: CASSYTGYGYEQYF.

J is TRBJ2-7 and V is TRBV2, with 9 bases fitting TRBD1. Germline assignment: CDR1 SNHLY and CDR2 FYNNEI. The CDR3 length is 14 residues. V gave up 5 bases and J gave up 7 bases; unmatched junction bases: 9. The CDR3 region is CASSFQQGAGEQYF. As DNA, the CDR3 is TGTGCCAGCAGTTTTCAACAGGGGGCGGGGGAGCAGTACTTC.

On this clone: Other nucleotide sequences from this sample produce the same CDR3. The chain carries TRBV27 and TRBJ2-3, with D maybe TRBD2 (7 bases). V was cut by 2 bases and J by 2 bases, with 8 bases left in between. There are 14 residues in the CDR3. Germline assignment: CDR1 MNHEY and CDR2 SMNVEV (reference sequence). CDR3 in DNA: TGTGCCAGCAGTTTAGGGGGGGCCACAGATACGCAGTATTTT. Amino acid sequence: CASSLGGATDTQYF.

The chain links TRBV18 to TRBJ2-1, with D possibly matching TRBD2 (6 bases). Trimming stripped 1 base from V and 6 bases from J, with 19 bases between. CDR1 and CDR2 (germline): KGHSH, LQKENI. The CDR3 contains 17 residues. The CDR3 loop is CASSPRGARGLSNEQFF. The CDR3 DNA is TGTGCCAGCTCACCACGGGGAGCACGGGGACTCAGCAATGAGCAGTTCTTC.

The chain has TRBV6-2 or TRBV6-3 and TRBJ2-1; 7 nucleotides match TRBD2. The J segment lost 7 bases and the V segment lost 4 bases, leaving 7 bases of the junction unmatched. Germline V CDR1 and CDR2: MNHEY, SVGEGT. The CDR3 loop spans 14 amino acids. The DNA for the CDR3 is TGTGCCAGCAGTTTGGCGGGGGTGGCGAATGAGCAGTTCTTC. Residues: CASSLAGVANEQFF.

The chain is built from TRBV5-1 and TRBJ2-1; D not resolved. This CDR3 comprises 15 residues. V was shortened by 7 bases and J by 2 bases, with 16 bases between the two germline ends. The germline V gene encodes CDR1 SGHRS and CDR2 YFSETQ. The CDR3 reads CASSLSLSAYNEQFF. The CDR3 DNA sequence: TGCGCCAGCTCCCTGTCCCTTTCGGCCTACAATGAGCAGTTCTTC.

The chain recombines TRBV6-2 or TRBV6-3 with TRBJ2-1; 15 positions match TRBD2. The germline gives CDR1 MNHEY, CDR2 SVGEGT. V gave up 2 bases and J gave up 3 bases; unmatched junction bases: 14. The CDR3 runs to 21 residues. Here the CDR3 DNA reads TGTGCCAGCAGTTACGGACTAGCGGGGGGGCTACAAACCGGAAGCTACAATGAGCAGTTCTTC. Protein: CASSYGLAGGLQTGSYNEQFF.

The genes are TRBV11-2 and TRBJ2-1; 8 nucleotides match TRBD1. The CDR3 sequence is 15 residues long. Germline V lookup: CDR1 SGHAT, CDR2 FQNNGV. V trimming: 5 bases; J trimming: 1 base; junction bases outside the gene matches: 4. CDR3 in amino acids: CASSPRTGSYNEQFF. DNA for the CDR3: TGTGCCAGCAGCCCGCGGACAGGGTCCTACAATGAGCAGTTCTTC. The variable domain in full, with the rest retrieved from reference TRBV11-2 and TRBJ2-1, is EAGVAQSPRYKIIEKRQSVAFWCNPISGHATLYWYQQILGQGPKLLIQFQNNGVVDDSQLPKDRFSAERLKGVDSTLKIQPAKLEDSAVYLCASSPRTGSYNEQFFGPGTRLTVL.

The chain recombines TRBV6-1 with TRBJ2-5, with 7 bases that match TRBD1. CDR3 length equals 17 residues. Germline V lookup: CDR1 MNHNS, CDR2 SASEGT. Trimming removed 4 bases from V and 2 bases from J; junction bases left unmatched: 13. CDR3 nucleotide sequence: TGTGCCAGCAGTGGGCCCCGGACAGGTGGTCCACAAGAGACCCAGTACTTC. It encodes CASSGPRTGGPQETQYF.

The chain is built from TRBV28 and TRBJ2-1; D gene ambiguous. The V gene's germline CDR1 is MDHEN and CDR2 SYDVKM. There are 13 residues in the CDR3. Trimming removed 4 bases at V and 9 bases at J, with 13 bases between. Written as DNA, the CDR3 is TGTGCCAGCAGTTCTCCTAGTCTTACTGAGCAGTTCTTC. Its translation: CASSSPSLTEQFF.

As to this clone: Relative to the germline gene, one junction end is altered; a read error may explain this. This sequence joins TRBV4-1 and TRBJ1-3; D not certain. CDR1 is MGHRA, CDR2 YSYEKL, per germline. This CDR3 contains 15 residues. In DNA form, the CDR3 reads TGCGCCAGCACCCAAGGTCGGAGCTCTGGAAACACCATATATTTT. Residues: CASTQGRSSGNTIYF.

This clone was seen only once. This rearrangement joins TRBV18 to TRBJ2-7; TRBD2 matches at 11 bases. Germline CDR1 reads KGHSH; CDR2 reads LQKENI. After removal of 1 base from V and 4 bases from J, the junction contained 3 bases not matched to a gene. The CDR3 runs 15 residues. As DNA, the CDR3 is TGTGCCAGCTCACCACTAGCGGGGGGGCCTTACGAGCAGTACTTC. It specifies CASSPLAGGPYEQYF.

The CDR3 spells CASSLVATVIDEQFF. CDR3 sequence (DNA): TGTGCCAGCAGCTTAGTGGCGACAGTAATCGATGAGCAGTTCTTC. The J gene is TRBJ2-1, the V gene TRBV11-1; D may be TRBD1 (5 bases). The CDR3 contains 15 residues. The germline CDR1 and CDR2 sequences are SGHAT and FQDESV (reference sequence). V was pared by 1 base and J by 8 bases, with 15 bases between.

In DNA, the CDR3 is TGTGCCAGCAGCTCCGGGACAGTCAGCTCCTATAATTCACCCCTCCACTTT. Translation: CASSSGTVSSYNSPLHF. V gene TRBV13 combines with J gene TRBJ1-6; 7 nucleotides line up with TRBD1. The germline CDR1 and CDR2 sequences are PRHDT and FYEKMQ (reference sequence). Trimming cost V 4 bases and J 0 bases; bases outside gene matches: 6. This CDR3 is built from 17 residues.

The gene calls are TRBV6-5 and TRBJ1-2; D unclear. The germline gives CDR1 MNHEY, CDR2 SVGAGI. The germline V and J ends were trimmed by 8 bases and 4 bases, with 11 bases remaining between them. The CDR3 contains 12 residues. This CDR3 reads CASRSGVYGYTF. Here the CDR3 DNA reads TGTGCCAGCCGGAGCGGGGTCTATGGCTACACCTTC.

The chain carries TRBV7-9 and TRBJ2-7; TRBD1 agrees at 7 bases. The J segment lost 6 bases and the V segment lost 5 bases, leaving 7 bases of the junction unmatched. This CDR3 contains 13 residues. In germline, CDR1 is SEHNR, CDR2 FQNEAQ (reference sequence). CDR3 sequence reads: CASSLFTGAEQYF. CDR3 nucleotides: TGTGCCAGCAGCCTCTTCACAGGGGCCGAGCAGTACTTC.

The J gene is TRBJ2-7, the V gene TRBV5-4; 12 nucleotides agree with TRBD1. Per the germline V gene, CDR1 is SGHNT and CDR2 is YYREEE (reference sequence). The CDR3 runs to 16 residues. The V segment lost 4 bases and the J segment 0 bases; nucleotides outside the gene matches: 5. In DNA form, the CDR3 reads TGTGCCAGCAGCGGGGGGACAGGGGGCGACTCCTACGAGCAGTACTTC. Encoded protein: CASSGGTGGDSYEQYF. Together with reference TRBV5-4 and TRBJ2-7, the CDR3 gives the full variable domain: ETGVTQSPTHLIKTRGQQVTLRCSSQSGHNTVSWYQQALGQGPQFIFQYYREEENGRGNFPPRFSGLQFPNYSSELNVNALELDDSALYLCASSGGTGGDSYEQYFGPGTRLTVT.